The source of this TCR beta chain is a study of blood T cells in healthy people across ages. V shed 1 base and J shed 13 bases, with 11 bases lying between them. The CDR3 contains 12 residues. Germline-derived CDR1 and CDR2 are LGHNA and YNFKEQ. Study results and caveats: Diversity estimates drawn from one million T cells were deemed underestimates.

The use of a sample-barcoded 5' primer and a J-beta primer mix characterized a second PCR of roughly 7 to 11 cycles. TCRdb reprocessed the 5' RACE reads via MiXCR and lists one record per CDR3 protein. The sample has around 1,000,000 distinct CDR3 sequences, roughly two fifths seen once. A remark on this clonotype: No antigen is known for it.

Each donor had roughly 10 milliliters of peripheral blood drawn. Extraction yielded at least 5.5 micrograms of total RNA per sample. Sequenced material: blood. The J gene is TRBJ2-1, the V gene TRBV4-2; D possibly uses TRBD1 or TRBD2 (5 bases each). The receptor comes from a man in his late teens or twenties in good health. The CDR3 reads CASSQVSGTQFF. DNA of the CDR3: TGTGCCAGCAGCCAAGTTAGTGGGACCCAGTTCTTC.